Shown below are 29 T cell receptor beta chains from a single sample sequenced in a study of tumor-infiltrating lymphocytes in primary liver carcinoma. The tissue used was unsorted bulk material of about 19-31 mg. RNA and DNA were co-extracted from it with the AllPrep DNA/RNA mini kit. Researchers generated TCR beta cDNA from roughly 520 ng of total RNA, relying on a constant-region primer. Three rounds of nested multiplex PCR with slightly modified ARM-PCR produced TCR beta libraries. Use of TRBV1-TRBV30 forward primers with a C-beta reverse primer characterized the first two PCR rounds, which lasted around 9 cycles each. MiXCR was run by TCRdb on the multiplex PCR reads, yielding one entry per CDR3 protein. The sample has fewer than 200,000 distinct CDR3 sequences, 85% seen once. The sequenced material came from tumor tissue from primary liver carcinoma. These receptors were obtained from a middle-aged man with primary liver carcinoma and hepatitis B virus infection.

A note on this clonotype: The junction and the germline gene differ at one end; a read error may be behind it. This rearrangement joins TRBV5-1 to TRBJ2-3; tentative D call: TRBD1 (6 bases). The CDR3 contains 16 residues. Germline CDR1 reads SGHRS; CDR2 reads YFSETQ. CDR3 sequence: CARSLNGRGSTCTQYF. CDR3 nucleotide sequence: TGCGCCAGAAGCTTGAACGGCAGGGGAAGCACATGTACGCAGTATTTT.

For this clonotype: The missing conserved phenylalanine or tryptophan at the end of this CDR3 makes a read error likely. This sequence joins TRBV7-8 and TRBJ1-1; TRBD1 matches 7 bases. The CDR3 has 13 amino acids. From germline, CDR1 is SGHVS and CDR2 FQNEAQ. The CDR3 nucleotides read TGTGCCAGTAGCTTAGGGGGCATAGTTGAAGCTTTCTCT. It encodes CASSLGGIVEAFS.

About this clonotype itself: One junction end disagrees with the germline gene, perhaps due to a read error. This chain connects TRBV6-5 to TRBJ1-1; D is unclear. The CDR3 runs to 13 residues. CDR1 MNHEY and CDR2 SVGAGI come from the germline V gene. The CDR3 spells CPSSMTQNTEAFF. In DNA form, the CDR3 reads TGTCCCAGCAGTATGACACAGAACACTGAAGCTTTCTTT.

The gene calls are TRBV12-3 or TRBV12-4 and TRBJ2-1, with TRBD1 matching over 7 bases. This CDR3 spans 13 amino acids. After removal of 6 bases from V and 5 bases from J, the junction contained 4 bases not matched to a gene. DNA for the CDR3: TGTGCCAGCAGCCCGACAGGGCACAATGAGCAGTTCTTC. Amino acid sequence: CASSPTGHNEQFF.

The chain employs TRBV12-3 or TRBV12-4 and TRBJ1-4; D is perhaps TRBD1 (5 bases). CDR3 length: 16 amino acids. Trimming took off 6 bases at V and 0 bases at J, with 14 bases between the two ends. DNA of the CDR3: TGTGCCAGCAGCCTTAGGACATCCCCAACTAATGAAAAACTGTTTTTT. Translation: CASSLRTSPTNEKLFF.

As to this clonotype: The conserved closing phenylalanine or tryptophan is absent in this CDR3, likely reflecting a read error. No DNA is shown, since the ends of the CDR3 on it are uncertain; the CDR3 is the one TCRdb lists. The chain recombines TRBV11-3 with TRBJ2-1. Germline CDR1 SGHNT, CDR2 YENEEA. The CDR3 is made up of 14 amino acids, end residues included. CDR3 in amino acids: CASSLGVSKNEQFY.

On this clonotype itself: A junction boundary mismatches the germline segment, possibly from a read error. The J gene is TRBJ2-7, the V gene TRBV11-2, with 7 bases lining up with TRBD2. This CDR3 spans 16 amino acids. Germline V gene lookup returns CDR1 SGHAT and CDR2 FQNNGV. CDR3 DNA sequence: TGTGCCAGCTGCTTAGCCCCTATCGGGGAGGGCTACGAGCAGTACTTC. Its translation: CASCLAPIGEGYEQYF.

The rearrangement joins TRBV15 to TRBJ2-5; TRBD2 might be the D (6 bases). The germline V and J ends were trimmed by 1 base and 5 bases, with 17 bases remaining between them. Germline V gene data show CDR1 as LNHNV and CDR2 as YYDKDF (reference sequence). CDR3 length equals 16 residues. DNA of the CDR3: TGTGCCACCAGCAGAGGAGGACGGGGAGGTCGGGAGACCCAGTACTTC. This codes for CATSRGGRGGRETQYF.

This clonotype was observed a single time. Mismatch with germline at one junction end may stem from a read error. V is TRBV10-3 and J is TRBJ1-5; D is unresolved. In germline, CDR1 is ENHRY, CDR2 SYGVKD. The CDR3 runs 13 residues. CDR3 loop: CALSDSENQPQHF. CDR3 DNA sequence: TGTGCCCTCAGTGATTCAGAGAATCAGCCCCAGCACTTT.

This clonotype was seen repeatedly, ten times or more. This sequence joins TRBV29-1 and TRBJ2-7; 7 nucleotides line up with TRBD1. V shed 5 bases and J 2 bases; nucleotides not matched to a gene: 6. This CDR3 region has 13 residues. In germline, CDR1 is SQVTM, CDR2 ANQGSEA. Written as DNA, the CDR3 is TGCAGCGTTTCGTGGACAGGACCCTACGAGCAGTACTTC. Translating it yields CSVSWTGPYEQYF.

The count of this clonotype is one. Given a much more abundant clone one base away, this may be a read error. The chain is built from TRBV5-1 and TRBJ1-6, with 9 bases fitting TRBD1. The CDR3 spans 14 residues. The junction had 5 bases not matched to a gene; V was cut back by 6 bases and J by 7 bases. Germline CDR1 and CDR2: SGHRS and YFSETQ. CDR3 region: CASNLDRGNSPLHF. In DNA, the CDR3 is TGCGCCAGCAACCTGGACAGGGGAAATTCACCCCTCCACTTT.

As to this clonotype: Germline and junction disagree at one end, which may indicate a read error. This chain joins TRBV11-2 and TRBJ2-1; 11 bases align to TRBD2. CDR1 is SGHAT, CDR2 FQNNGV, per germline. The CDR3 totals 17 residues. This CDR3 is CVSSSRPLAGDSDEQFF. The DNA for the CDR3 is TGTGTCAGCAGCTCACGACCACTAGCGGGAGATAGTGATGAGCAGTTCTTC.

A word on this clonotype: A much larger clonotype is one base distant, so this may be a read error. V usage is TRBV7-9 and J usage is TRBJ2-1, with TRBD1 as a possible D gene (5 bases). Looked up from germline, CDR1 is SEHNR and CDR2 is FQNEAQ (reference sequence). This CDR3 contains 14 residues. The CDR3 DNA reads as TGTGCCAGCAGCCTAACAGGTTTAGGCAATGAGCAGATCTTC. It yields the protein CASSLTGLGNEQIF.

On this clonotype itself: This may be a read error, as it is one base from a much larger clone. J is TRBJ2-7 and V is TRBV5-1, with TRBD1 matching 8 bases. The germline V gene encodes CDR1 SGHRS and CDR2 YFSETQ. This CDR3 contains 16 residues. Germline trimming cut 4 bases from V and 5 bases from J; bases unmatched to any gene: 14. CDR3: CASSPSRGQGTDEQYF. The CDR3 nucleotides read TGCGCCAGCAGCCCCTCACGCGGACAGGGAACGGACGAGCAGTACTTC.

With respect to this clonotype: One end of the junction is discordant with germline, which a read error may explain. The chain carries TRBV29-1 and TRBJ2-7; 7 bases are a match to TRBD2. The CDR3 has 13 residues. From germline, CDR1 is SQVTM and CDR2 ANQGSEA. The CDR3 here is CSVTGMGGGEQYF. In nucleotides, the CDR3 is TGCAGCGTAACCGGGATGGGGGGGGGAGAGCAATACTTC.

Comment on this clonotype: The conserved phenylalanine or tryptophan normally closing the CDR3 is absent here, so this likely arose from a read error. The CDR3 spells CASSSGGDIQYY. CDR3 coding DNA: TGTGCCAGCAGTAGCGGAGGGGACATTCAGTACTAC. The V and J genes are TRBV6-5 and TRBJ2-4; D possibly corresponds to TRBD2 (6 bases). The CDR3 runs 12 residues. Per germline, CDR1 MNHEY and CDR2 SVGAGI. Trimming took off 5 bases at V and 8 bases at J, with 10 bases between the two ends.

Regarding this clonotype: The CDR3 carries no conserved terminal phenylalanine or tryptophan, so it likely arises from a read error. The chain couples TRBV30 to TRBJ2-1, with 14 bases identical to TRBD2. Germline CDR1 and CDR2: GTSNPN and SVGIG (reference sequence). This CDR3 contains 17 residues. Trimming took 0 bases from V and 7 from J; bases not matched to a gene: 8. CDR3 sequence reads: CAWSVLGLAGERNEQFL. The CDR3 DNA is TGTGCCTGGAGTGTCCTGGGACTAGCGGGAGAAAGGAATGAGCAGTTCTTA.

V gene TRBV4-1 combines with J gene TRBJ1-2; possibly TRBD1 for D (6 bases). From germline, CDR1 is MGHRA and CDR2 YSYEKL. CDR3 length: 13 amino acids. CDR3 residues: CGSSQEGDYGYTF. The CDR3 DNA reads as TGCGGCAGTAGCCAAGAGGGGGACTATGGCTACACCTTC.

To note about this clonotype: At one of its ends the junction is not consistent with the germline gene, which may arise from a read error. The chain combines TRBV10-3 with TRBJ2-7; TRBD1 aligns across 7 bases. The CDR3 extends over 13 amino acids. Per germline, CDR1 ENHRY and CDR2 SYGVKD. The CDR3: CAISRDRGLDQYF. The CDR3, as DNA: TGTGCTATCAGTCGGGACAGAGGGCTCGATCAGTACTTC.

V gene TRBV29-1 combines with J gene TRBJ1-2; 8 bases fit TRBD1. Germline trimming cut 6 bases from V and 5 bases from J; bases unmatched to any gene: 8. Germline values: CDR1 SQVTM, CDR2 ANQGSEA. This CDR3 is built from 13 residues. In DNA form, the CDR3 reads TGCAGCGTGTCGGACAGGGTGGGATATGGCTACACCTTC. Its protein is CSVSDRVGYGYTF.

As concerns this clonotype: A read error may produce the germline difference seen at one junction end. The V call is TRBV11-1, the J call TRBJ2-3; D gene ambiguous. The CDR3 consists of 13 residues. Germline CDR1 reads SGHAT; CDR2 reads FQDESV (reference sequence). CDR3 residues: CASNFIGTDTQYF. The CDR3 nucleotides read TGCGCCAGCAATTTTATTGGTACAGATACGCAGTATTTT.

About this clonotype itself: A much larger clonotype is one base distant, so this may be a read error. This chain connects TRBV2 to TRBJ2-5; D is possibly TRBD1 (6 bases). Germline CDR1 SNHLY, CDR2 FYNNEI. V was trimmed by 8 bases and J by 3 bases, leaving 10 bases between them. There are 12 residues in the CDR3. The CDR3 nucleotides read TGTGCCAGCTGGCGACAGGAAGAGACCCAGTACTTC. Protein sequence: CASWRQEETQYF.

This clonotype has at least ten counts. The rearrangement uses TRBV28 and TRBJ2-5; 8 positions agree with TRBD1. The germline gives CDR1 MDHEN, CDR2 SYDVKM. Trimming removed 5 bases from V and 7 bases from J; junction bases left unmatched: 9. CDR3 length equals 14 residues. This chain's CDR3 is CASSAQTGAATQYF. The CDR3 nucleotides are TGTGCCAGCAGTGCCCAGACAGGGGCTGCGACCCAGTACTTC.

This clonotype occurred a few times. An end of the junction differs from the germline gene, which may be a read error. The CDR3 here is CSVVAGNSYNEQFF. In nucleotides, the CDR3 is TGTAGCGTTGTCGCGGGAAACTCCTACAATGAGCAGTTCTTC. The V gene is TRBV29-1, the J gene TRBJ2-1; tentative D call: TRBD2 (6 bases). Germline V gives CDR1 SQVTM, CDR2 ANQGSEA. CDR3 length: 14 amino acids.

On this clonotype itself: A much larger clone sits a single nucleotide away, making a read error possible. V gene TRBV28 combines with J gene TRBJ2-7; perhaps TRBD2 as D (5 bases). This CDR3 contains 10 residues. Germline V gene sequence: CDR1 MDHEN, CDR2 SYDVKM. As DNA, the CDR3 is TGTGCCACCGTTGAGGGCGAGGAGTACTTC. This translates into CATVEGEEYF.

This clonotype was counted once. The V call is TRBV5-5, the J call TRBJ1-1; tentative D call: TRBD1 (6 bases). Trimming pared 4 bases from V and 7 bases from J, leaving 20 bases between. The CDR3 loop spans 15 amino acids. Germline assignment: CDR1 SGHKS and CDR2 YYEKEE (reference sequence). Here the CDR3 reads CASSPGVGIGIEAFF. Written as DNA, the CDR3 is TGTGCCAGCAGCCCAGGGGTGGGTATAGGCATTGAAGCTTTCTTT. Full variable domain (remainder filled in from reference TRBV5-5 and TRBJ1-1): DAGVTQSPTHLIKTRGQQVTLRCSPISGHKSVSWYQQVLGQGPQFIFQYYEKEERGRGNFPDRFSARQFPNYSSELNVNALLLGDSALYLCASSPGVGIGIEAFFGQGTRLTVV.

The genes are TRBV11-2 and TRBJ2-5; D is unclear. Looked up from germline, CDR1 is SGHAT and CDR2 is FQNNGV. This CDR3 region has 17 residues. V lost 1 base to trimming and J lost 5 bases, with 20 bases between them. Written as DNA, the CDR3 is TGTGCCAGCAGCTTAGGGCTGTTTAGTGGTAGGGATGAGACCCAGTACTTC. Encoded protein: CASSLGLFSGRDETQYF.

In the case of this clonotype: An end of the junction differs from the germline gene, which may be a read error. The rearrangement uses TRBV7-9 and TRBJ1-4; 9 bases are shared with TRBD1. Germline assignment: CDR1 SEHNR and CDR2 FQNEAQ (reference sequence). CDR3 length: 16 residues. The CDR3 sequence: CDSSLAIDRGKEKLFF. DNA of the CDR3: TGTGACAGCAGCTTAGCTATCGACAGGGGGAAGGAAAAACTGTTTTTT.

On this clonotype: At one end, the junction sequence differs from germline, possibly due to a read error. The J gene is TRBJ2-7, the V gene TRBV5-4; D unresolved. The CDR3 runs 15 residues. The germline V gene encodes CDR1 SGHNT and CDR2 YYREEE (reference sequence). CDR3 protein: CASSSKDGFPYELYF. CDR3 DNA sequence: TGTGCCAGCAGCTCCAAAGACGGATTCCCCTACGAGCTGTACTTC. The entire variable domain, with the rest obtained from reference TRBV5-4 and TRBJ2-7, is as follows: ETGVTQSPTHLIKTRGQQVTLRCSSQSGHNTVSWYQQALGQGPQFIFQYYREEENGRGNFPPRFSGLQFPNYSSELNVNALELDDSALYLCASSSKDGFPYELYFGPGTRLTVT.